This T cell receptor beta chain was retrieved from a study of T cells in localized non-small cell lung cancer. The study, taken as a whole, reports: A median of about 54 of the top 100 tumor clones appeared in adjacent lung, which was paired and uninvolved. There was higher T cell clonality in uninvolved adjacent lung than in tumor, and it was highest there. Elevated blood T cell density was associated with longer overall survival. Only one tumor region went through sequencing, so heterogeneity may still be there.

The table came from immunoSEQ multiplex PCR; TCRdb's copy has only in-frame clones and leaves some out. Seen here are some 54,000 clones, 60% to 85% observed once, and the top ten hold about 4.6%. This CDR3 is 11 amino acids long. Trimming stripped 3 bases from V and 7 bases from J, with 9 bases between. The germline CDR1 and CDR2 sequences are GTSNPN and SVGIG (reference sequence). As to this clone: Its target is not known.

The chain employs TRBV30 and TRBJ1-2; tentatively, D is TRBD1 (6 bases). The source was PBMCs, collected before any cancer treatment. This receptor was taken from a woman between 35 and 75 years old with stage II lung adenocarcinoma. CDR3 protein: CAWSQQGGYTF. In nucleotides, the CDR3 is TGTGCCTGGAGCCAACAGGGTGGCTACACCTTC.